The 10 T cell receptor beta chains given below trace back to one sample, sequenced in a study of quantifying T cell responses using KT2 cells. Study-wide context: RNA was reverse transcribed with TCR alpha and beta constant-region primers.

Each cDNA got a UMI-containing oligo ligated at its 3' end. The first PCR ran approximately 4 cycles with an equimolar RC1.1 and RC1.2 beta primer mix. MiXCR was run by TCRdb on the UMI-ligation and nested PCR reads, yielding one entry per CDR3 protein. The sample lists approximately 46,000 distinct CDR3 sequences, around a tenth seen once, with more than 9% in the top ten. Specimen: PBMCs spiked with cells of the T cell clone KT2. Every receptor here comes from a human donor.

V usage is TRBV6-5 and J usage is TRBJ1-5; a weak D match, TRBD1 (5 bases). CDR1 MNHEY and CDR2 SVGAGI come from the germline V gene. Trimming cost V 6 bases and J 0 bases, with 9 bases left between them. The CDR3 is 14 residues long. CDR3 in DNA: TGTGCCAGCAGGGGGCCGGGTAGCAATCAGCCCCAGCATTTT. Protein sequence: CASRGPGSNQPQHF.

This clonotype was observed many times. The chain couples TRBV6-5 to TRBJ2-3, with no clear D. V was cut by 4 bases and J by 6 bases, with 11 bases left in between. The CDR3 is 13 amino acids. Germline V gives CDR1 MNHEY, CDR2 SVGAGI. In DNA, the CDR3 is TGTGCCAGCAGTTTTCGTCCGCGGGATACGCAGTATTTT. The encoded protein is CASSFRPRDTQYF.

The V and J genes are TRBV2 and TRBJ1-4; weak D call: TRBD1 (5 bases). The length of the CDR3 is 14 residues. Per germline, CDR1 SNHLY and CDR2 FYNNEI. The ends were cut back, 1 base at V and 7 bases at J, with 10 bases in the middle. The CDR3 DNA reads TGTGCCAGCAGTGAAGACTGGGGGAGTGAAAAACTGTTTTTT. Its protein is CASSEDWGSEKLFF.

A few counts support this clonotype. The chain links TRBV9 to TRBJ2-1; D is uncertain. Trimming took off 0 bases at V and 8 bases at J, with 15 bases between the two ends. CDR1 is SGDLS and CDR2 is YYNGEE in the germline V gene. The CDR3 is 15 amino acids. The CDR3 is CASSVAPRSVYEQFF. The CDR3 DNA is TGTGCCAGCAGCGTAGCACCGCGTTCCGTTTATGAGCAGTTCTTC.

This chain uses TRBV2 with TRBJ1-2; 8 bases fit TRBD1. Germline V CDR1 and CDR2: SNHLY, FYNNEI. This CDR3 has 14 residues. V was pared by 6 bases and J by 2 bases, with 5 bases of the junction left unmatched. The CDR3 DNA is TGTGCCAGCAGAGACAGGGGTTGGAACTATGGCTACACCTTC. Encoded protein: CASRDRGWNYGYTF.

This chain uses TRBV12-5 with TRBJ2-1; TRBD1 might be the D (5 bases). Trimming took 0 bases from V and 2 from J, leaving 20 bases between them. This CDR3 is 19 amino acids long. The germline gives CDR1 LGHNT, CDR2 FRNRAP. In DNA, the CDR3 is TGTGCTAGTGGTTTGGTTTTGTTTGGTCAGGGTAGAGCCTACAATGAGCAGTTCTTC. Translating it yields CASGLVLFGQGRAYNEQFF. The full variable domain, completed using reference TRBV12-5 and TRBJ2-1, is DARVTQTPRHKVTEMGQEVTMRCQPILGHNTVFWYRQTMMQGLELLAYFRNRAPLDDSGMPKDRFSAEMPDATLATLKIQPSEPRDSAVYFCASGLVLFGQGRAYNEQFFGPGTRLTVL.

In its sample, this clonotype was seen many times. The chain has TRBV29-1 and TRBJ2-3; D gene uncertain. The CDR3 contains 12 residues. Trimming took 0 bases from V and 5 from J, leaving 6 bases between them. CDR1 and CDR2 (germline): SQVTM, ANQGSEA. The CDR3: CSVEDPQDTQYF. CDR3 in DNA: TGCAGCGTTGAAGATCCCCAAGATACGCAGTATTTT.

The chain combines TRBV19 with TRBJ2-1; 11 bases match TRBD1. CDR3 length: 15 amino acids. V shed 7 bases and J 8 bases; nucleotides not matched to a gene: 10. Germline values: CDR1 LNHDA, CDR2 SQIVND (reference sequence). CDR3 sequence: CASTPRDRGDHEQFF. DNA of the CDR3: TGTGCCAGTACTCCTAGGGACAGGGGGGACCATGAGCAGTTCTTC.

This clonotype was counted a few times. This chain connects TRBV29-1 to TRBJ2-1, with 10 positions matching TRBD2. Germline lookup yields CDR1 SQVTM and CDR2 ANQGSEA. The CDR3 has 19 residues. Trimming took 0 bases from V and 15 from J; bases not matched to a gene: 26. In DNA form, the CDR3 reads TGCAGCGTTGAAGATCGGACTAGCGGATCTACAATGAAGACTGTAGACCCGTTCTTC. Protein: CSVEDRTSGSTMKTVDPFF.

This clonotype has more than one count but fewer than ten. The genes are TRBV6-6 and TRBJ2-5; 10 bases map to TRBD2. Trimming at V came to 3 bases and at J to 5 bases, leaving 6 bases not matched to a gene. Germline loops: CDR1 MNHNY, CDR2 SVGAGI (reference sequence). The CDR3 consists of 15 residues. This chain's CDR3 is CASSYQRGGGETQYF. The CDR3 DNA reads TGTGCCAGCAGTTATCAGCGGGGGGGCGGGGAGACCCAGTACTTC.